The source of this T cell receptor beta chain is a study of cytomegalovirus exposure and HLA in healthy donors. PCR primers comprised 60 Vbeta and 13 Jbeta primers. Assay: immunoSEQ multiplex PCR; the TCRdb copy retains only in-frame clones and omits some. The sample has more than 55,000 clones, around 74% seen once. This CDR3 is 14 amino acids long. The germline V and J ends were trimmed by 6 bases and 7 bases, with 16 bases remaining between them. From germline, CDR1 is LNHDA and CDR2 SQIVND (reference sequence). The sequence derives from a woman in her fifties or sixties in good health and CMV-seropositive. The specimen sequenced was PBMCs. V usage is TRBV19 and J usage is TRBJ2-1; the D is unclear. CDR3 bases: TGTGCCAGTAGCCCCCGCATAGAATCGAATGAGCAGTTCTTC. Its translation is CASSPRIESNEQFF.